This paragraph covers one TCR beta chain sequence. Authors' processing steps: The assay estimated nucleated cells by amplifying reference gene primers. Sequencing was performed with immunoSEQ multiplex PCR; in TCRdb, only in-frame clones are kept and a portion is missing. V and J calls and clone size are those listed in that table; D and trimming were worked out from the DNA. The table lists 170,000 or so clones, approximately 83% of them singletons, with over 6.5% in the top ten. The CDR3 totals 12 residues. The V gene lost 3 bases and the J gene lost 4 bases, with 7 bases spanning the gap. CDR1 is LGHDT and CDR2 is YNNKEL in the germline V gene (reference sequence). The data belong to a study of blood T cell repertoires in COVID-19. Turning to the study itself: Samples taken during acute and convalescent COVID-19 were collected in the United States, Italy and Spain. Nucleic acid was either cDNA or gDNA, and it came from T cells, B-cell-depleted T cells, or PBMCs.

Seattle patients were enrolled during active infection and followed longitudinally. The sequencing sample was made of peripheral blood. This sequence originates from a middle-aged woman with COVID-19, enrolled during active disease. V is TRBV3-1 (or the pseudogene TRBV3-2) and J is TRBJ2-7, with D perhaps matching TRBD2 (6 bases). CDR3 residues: CASSHGGYEQYF. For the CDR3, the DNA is TGTGCCAGCAGCCACGGAGGGTACGAGCAGTACTTC.